This entry is about one T cell receptor beta chain. Its antigen is not identified. Using RNA template, CDR3s of TCR alpha and beta were amplified with iRepertoire arm-PCR. TCRdb recomputed calls from the multiplex PCR reads with MiXCR, one row per CDR3 protein. This sample carries 150,000 or so distinct CDR3 sequences, around 42% of them seen once, and the ten largest clones take roughly 20%. This sample was taken from a study of glioma-infiltrating T cells. Notes on the study in general: CDR3 overlap between tissue and blood was very small.

V shed 6 bases and J 3 bases; nucleotides not matched to a gene: 10. Germline-derived CDR1 and CDR2 are LNHDA and SQIVND (reference sequence). The CDR3 has 16 amino acids. The sequencing sample was made of glioma tissue, nonneoplastic brain tissue, or PBMCs (not recorded which). The clonotype originates from a human donor with low-grade glioma or glioblastoma, undergoing nonglioma brain surgery, or in good health (not recorded which). This chain connects TRBV19 to TRBJ2-3; TRBD1 matches at 9 bases. The CDR3 DNA reads TGTGCCAGTAGACCTTTGGACAGGGGAAATACAGATACGCAGTATTTT. This encodes CASRPLDRGNTDTQYF. The full variable domain, rest sourced from reference TRBV19 and TRBJ2-3, is DGGITQSPKYLFRKEGQNVTLSCEQNLNHDAMYWYRQDPGQGLRLIYYSQIVNDFQKGDIAEGYSVSREKKESFPLTVTSAQKNPTAFYLCASRPLDRGNTDTQYFGPGTRLTVL.